The 19 T cell receptor beta chains listed next were all sequenced from one sample in a study of quantifying T cell responses using KT2 cells. Study summary: Reverse transcription used primers in the TCR alpha and beta constant regions.

An oligo carrying a UMI was ligated to the cDNA 3' end. An equimolar mix of RC1.1 and RC1.2 primed the beta chain across TRBC1 and TRBC2. TCRdb reprocessed the UMI-ligation and nested PCR reads via MiXCR and lists one record per CDR3 protein. The sample consists of approximately 60,000 distinct CDR3 sequences, about 12% of them appearing once. Sequencing was performed on PBMCs spiked with cells of the T cell clone KT2. All receptors derive from a human donor.

J is TRBJ2-1 and V is TRBV2; 12 nucleotides line up with TRBD2. Trimming cost V 1 base and J 7 bases; bases outside gene matches: 2. Germline values: CDR1 SNHLY, CDR2 FYNNEI. The CDR3 spans 15 residues. CDR3 region: CASSEGLAGVNEQFF. CDR3 bases: TGTGCCAGCAGTGAAGGACTAGCGGGAGTTAATGAGCAGTTCTTC.

This rearrangement joins TRBV6-1 to TRBJ1-5, with D tentatively TRBD1 (6 bases). The V gene's germline CDR1 is MNHNS and CDR2 SASEGT. Deletions cut 7 bases from V and 0 bases from J, with 13 bases between. The CDR3 is made up of 15 amino acids. The chain's CDR3 is CASTFDRSSNQPQHF. CDR3 nucleotides: TGTGCCAGCACCTTCGACAGGAGTAGCAATCAGCCCCAGCATTTT.

J is TRBJ1-1 and V is TRBV29-1; D is unclear. V was clipped by 7 bases and J by 8 bases, with 14 bases between them. From germline, CDR1 is SQVTM and CDR2 ANQGSEA. CDR3 length: 11 amino acids. CDR3 coding DNA: TGCAGCGGCTCAGTGAGAGAGGAAGCTTTCTTT. Translation: CSGSVREEAFF.

The sample holds many counts of this clonotype. The chain links TRBV6-1 to TRBJ1-1, with D possibly being TRBD1 (5 bases). Per the germline V gene, CDR1 is MNHNS and CDR2 is SASEGT. V was pared by 6 bases and J by 6 bases, with 20 bases between. This CDR3 has 15 amino acids. Here the CDR3 DNA reads TGTGCCAGCAGCCGGGACCAAATGGGGTTCGCTGAAGCTTTCTTT. It specifies CASSRDQMGFAEAFF.

This clonotype occurred a few times. The V and J genes are TRBV2 and TRBJ1-3; 11 bases map to TRBD1. Trimming took 7 bases from V and 5 from J; bases not matched to a gene: 7. The CDR3 consists of 15 residues. Looked up from germline, CDR1 is SNHLY and CDR2 is FYNNEI. CDR3 loop: CASTPGQGARNTIYF. As DNA, the CDR3 is TGTGCCAGCACCCCAGGACAGGGGGCGAGAAACACCATATATTTT.

The chain is built from TRBV19 and TRBJ1-2; TRBD1 might be the D (5 bases). The CDR3 extends over 13 amino acids. Per the germline V gene, CDR1 is LNHDA and CDR2 is SQIVND (reference sequence). V was pared by 5 bases and J by 4 bases, with 11 bases between. CDR3 region: CASSVGLTYGYTF. CDR3 bases: TGTGCCAGTAGTGTGGGACTGACCTATGGCTACACCTTC.

This clonotype has just a few counts. V is TRBV24-1 and J is TRBJ2-5, with D hard to call. The CDR3 is 15 residues long. CDR1 KGHDR and CDR2 SFDVKD come from the germline V gene. Trimming cost V 3 bases and J 3 bases, with 13 bases left between them. CDR3 bases: TGTGCCACCAGTGATCCCACAGCGAAGAAAGAGACCCAGTACTTC. Translation gives CATSDPTAKKETQYF.

The rearrangement joins TRBV29-1 to TRBJ2-1; 11 positions match TRBD2. The CDR3 consists of 14 residues. Germline values: CDR1 SQVTM, CDR2 ANQGSEA. Trimming took 0 bases from V and 12 from J; bases not matched to a gene: 7. CDR3 residues: CSVEEGLAGGRQFF. The CDR3 bases are TGCAGCGTTGAAGAAGGCCTAGCGGGGGGAAGGCAGTTCTTC.

This chain joins TRBV6-1 and TRBJ1-1; a weak D match, TRBD1 (5 bases). V lost 11 bases, J lost 0 bases, and 10 bases lay in between. Germline V gene data show CDR1 as MNHNS and CDR2 as SASEGT. The CDR3 contains 12 residues. The CDR3 here is CAGQGLNTEAFF. The CDR3 region has the DNA TGTGCCGGGCAGGGTTTGAACACTGAAGCTTTCTTT.

In this sample, this clonotype turned up a few times. This rearrangement joins TRBV7-2 to TRBJ2-2; no firm D call. Trimming shortened V by 1 base and J by 6 bases, and 6 bases separated the two germline ends. Germline values: CDR1 SGHTA, CDR2 FQGNSA. CDR3 length: 13 amino acids. The CDR3 DNA sequence: TGTGCCAGCAGCTTAGTGGATCCCGGGGAGCTGTTTTTT. Translated: CASSLVDPGELFF.

This clonotype was seen only once. The V gene is TRBV5-4, the J gene TRBJ2-1; 14 bases fit TRBD2. The CDR3 sequence is 19 residues long. Germline V CDR1 and CDR2: SGHNT, YYREEE (reference sequence). V shed 3 bases and J 3 bases; nucleotides not matched to a gene: 11. The DNA of the CDR3 is TGTGCCAGCAGCTGGGGACTAGCGGGAGAGGGGGGGCTCTACAATGAGCAGTTCTTC. Amino acid sequence: CASSWGLAGEGGLYNEQFF.

The table lists this clonotype with a few counts. The gene calls are TRBV29-1 and TRBJ2-5; D remains ambiguous. V lost 4 bases and J lost 0, with 6 bases in between. Germline loops: CDR1 SQVTM, CDR2 ANQGSEA. This CDR3 spans 12 amino acids. The CDR3 coding sequence is TGCAGCGTTGGTGCTCACCAAGAGACCCAGTACTTC. It codes for CSVGAHQETQYF.

This clonotype was observed at least ten times. The genes are TRBV18 and TRBJ1-1; D gene ambiguous. Trimming took off 3 bases at V and 5 bases at J, with 13 bases between the two ends. Germline CDR1 reads KGHSH; CDR2 reads LQKENI. This CDR3 has 14 amino acids. CDR3 region: CASSPGQKGTEAFF. The CDR3 DNA sequence: TGTGCCAGCTCACCTGGGCAGAAAGGAACTGAAGCTTTCTTT.

This clonotype was counted between two and nine times. This chain joins TRBV27 and TRBJ1-2; D ambiguous. Germline V gives CDR1 MNHEY, CDR2 SMNVEV (reference sequence). Deletions cut 3 bases from V and 2 bases from J, with 10 bases between. This CDR3 spans 14 amino acids. The CDR3 loop is CASSFSRLNYGYTF. CDR3 in DNA: TGTGCCAGCAGTTTCTCCCGGTTGAACTATGGCTACACCTTC.

This rearrangement joins TRBV14 to TRBJ2-2; tentative D call: TRBD1 (6 bases). This CDR3 is built from 14 residues. V was clipped by 5 bases and J by 6 bases, with 13 bases between them. Per germline, CDR1 SGHDN and CDR2 FVKESK. CDR3 loop: CASSRQGPPGELFF. The CDR3 region has the DNA TGTGCCAGCAGCAGGCAGGGGCCCCCCGGGGAGCTGTTTTTT.

V gene TRBV2 combines with J gene TRBJ2-1, with 8 bases fitting TRBD1. CDR1 SNHLY and CDR2 FYNNEI come from the germline V gene. There are 15 residues in the CDR3. With 4 bases clipped from V and 6 bases from J, the junction kept 8 bases outside the gene matches. CDR3 protein: CASSGGDRGSNEQFF. CDR3 coding DNA: TGTGCCAGCAGTGGTGGAGACAGGGGCTCCAATGAGCAGTTCTTC.

This clonotype was seen a few times. The chain combines TRBV10-3 with TRBJ1-3; unclear D gene. Between the trimmed V and J ends, which lost 2 bases and 0 bases, there was a span of 11 bases. The CDR3 spans 16 residues. Germline values: CDR1 ENHRY, CDR2 SYGVKD. CDR3: CAISEQQPNSGNTIYF. CDR3 bases: TGTGCCATCAGTGAGCAACAGCCTAACTCTGGAAACACCATATATTTT.

This clonotype turned up a few times. The J gene is TRBJ2-3, the V gene TRBV7-9; D gene uncertain. Germline V gene data show CDR1 as SEHNR and CDR2 as FQNEAQ (reference sequence). V was cut by 1 base and J by 3 bases, with 11 bases left in between. The CDR3 runs 15 residues. This CDR3 is CASSLVSAETDTQYF. The CDR3 nucleotides are TGTGCCAGCAGCTTAGTATCGGCGGAAACAGATACGCAGTATTTT.

Note on this clonotype: A much larger clone differs by one base, so this may be a read error. The rearrangement uses TRBV7-9 and TRBJ2-1; 10 bases are shared with TRBD1. CDR1 is SEHNR, CDR2 FQNEAQ, per germline (reference sequence). The CDR3 loop spans 18 amino acids. V shed 5 bases, J shed 8 bases, and the junction held 18 bases outside the gene matches. The CDR3 coding sequence is TGTGCCAGCAGCCCCAGGACAGGGGGAGAACCATGTGACCATGAGCAGTTCTTC. It encodes CASSPRTGGEPCDHEQFF.